This is a list of T cell receptor beta chains from one sample in a study of T-cell memory formation after mild COVID-19. TCRdb called the 5' RACE reads again in MiXCR, with one record for every CDR3 protein. Among over 350,000 distinct CDR3 sequences listed, around a sixth were seen once. The sample was PBMCs or a T cell subset sorted from them (not recorded which). The receptors stem from a young man who had mild COVID-19 (a few samples of this study predate the infection). Cell type and time point are not known. Each CDR3 is given without its conserved first and last residue.

V gene	J gene	CDR3 protein
TRBV7-2	TRBJ1-5	ASSVRDGDPAQH
TRBV5-1	TRBJ1-2	ASSLPGEGYGYT
TRBV5-4	TRBJ2-1	ASSFWLAGNNEQF
TRBV6-2/TRBV6-3	TRBJ2-3	ASSYSGISTDTQY
TRBV27	TRBJ1-6	ATSEGFYNSPLH
TRBV29-1	TRBJ1-1	SGLRDANNEAF
TRBV5-1	TRBJ1-1	ASSLGSAEAF
TRBV10-1	TRBJ2-1	ASSEGRGSYNEQF
TRBV6-2/TRBV6-3	TRBJ1-5	ASGTYSNQPQH
TRBV4-2	TRBJ2-2	ASSHGLAGDPNTGELF
TRBV12-3/TRBV12-4	TRBJ1-3	ASSLIAYSGNTIY
TRBV7-9	TRBJ1-1	ASSDYLNTEAF
TRBV2	TRBJ1-2	ASSESAKWLYGYT